Below are 20 T cell receptor beta chains sequenced from a single sample in a study of T cell responses to AZD1222 COVID-19 vaccine. Profiled with immunoSEQ multiplex PCR; TCRdb holds only in-frame clones, not every one. The data show about 99,000 clones, about 92% seen once. The specimen was peripheral blood, collected on day 0 of AZD1222 vaccination. These receptors were obtained from an adult in good health.

The chain joins TRBV28 to TRBJ2-7, with TRBD1 identical over 7 bases. Germline V lookup: CDR1 MDHEN, CDR2 SYDVKM. Trimming removed 3 bases from V and 0 bases from J; junction bases left unmatched: 14. CDR3 length: 18 residues. The CDR3 spells CASSFVLNRDRFSYEQYF. The CDR3 nucleotides read TGTGCCAGCAGTTTTGTGCTGAACCGGGACAGATTCTCCTACGAGCAGTACTTC.

V and J are TRBV28 and TRBJ1-5; no definite D call. The CDR3 is 12 amino acids. CDR1 is MDHEN and CDR2 is SYDVKM in the germline V gene. With 6 bases removed from V and 2 bases from J, the gap between germline ends came to 5 bases. CDR3 coding DNA: TGTGCCAGCAGCGGGGGCAATCAGCCCCAGCATTTT. Its protein is CASSGGNQPQHF.

This clone was counted ten times or more. V and J are TRBV9 and TRBJ2-1, with TRBD1 identical over 9 bases. Trimming took 4 bases from V and 3 from J; bases not matched to a gene: 5. The germline gives CDR1 SGDLS, CDR2 YYNGEE. The CDR3 runs to 15 residues. The CDR3 DNA is TGTGCCAGCAGCCCGCGGGACAGGGTCTACAATGAGCAGTTCTTC. The encoded protein is CASSPRDRVYNEQFF.

The chain combines TRBV12-3 or TRBV12-4 with TRBJ1-1; D may be TRBD1 (6 bases). The CDR3 runs 13 residues. Trimming stripped 7 bases from V and 7 bases from J, with 16 bases between. The DNA of the CDR3 is TGTGCCAGCATCCTTTGGGGGCAGGGTGAAGCTTTCTTT. Its protein is CASILWGQGEAFF.

The chain links TRBV5-4 to TRBJ2-3, with TRBD1 matching 10 bases. Germline-derived CDR1 and CDR2 are SGHNT and YYREEE (reference sequence). This CDR3 has 15 residues. Trimming took 4 bases from V and 7 from J; bases not matched to a gene: 9. The DNA of the CDR3 is TGTGCCAGCAGCACCGACCGGGACAGGGGATATACGCAGTATTTT. Translating gives CASSTDRDRGYTQYF.

The V and J genes are TRBV24-1 and TRBJ2-1; the match to TRBD2 covers 7 bases. The CDR3 has 19 residues. Germline CDR1 is KGHDR and CDR2 is SFDVKD. The ends lost 4 bases at V and 2 bases at J; junction bases unmatched: 16. The CDR3 reads CATSDPSQILAQTYNEQFF. The CDR3 DNA reads as TGTGCCACCAGTGACCCCAGCCAAATACTAGCGCAAACCTACAATGAGCAGTTCTTC.

This clone was seen more than once but under ten times. The rearrangement links TRBV4-1 to TRBJ1-5, with TRBD1 as a possible D gene (6 bases). Germline CDR1 and CDR2: MGHRA and YSYEKL. CDR3 size: 14 residues. V shed 1 base and J shed 4 bases, with 8 bases lying between them. CDR3 nucleotides: TGCGCCAGCAGCCAAGGGAGGGGGAATCAGCCCCAGCATTTT. It yields the protein CASSQGRGNQPQHF.

The chain joins TRBV7-8 to TRBJ2-5; D unresolved. The CDR3 extends over 12 amino acids. V shed 5 bases and J shed 0 bases, with 4 bases lying between them. Germline V CDR1 and CDR2: SGHVS, FQNEAQ. The CDR3 coding sequence is TGTGCCAGCAGCCGGTACCAAGAGACCCAGTACTTC. Its translation: CASSRYQETQYF.

The genes are TRBV6-2 or TRBV6-3 and TRBJ1-1; tentatively, D is TRBD1 (6 bases). Germline CDR1 is MNHEY and CDR2 is SVGEGT. The germline V and J ends were trimmed by 1 base and 4 bases, with 10 bases remaining between them. CDR3 size: 14 residues. CDR3 loop: CASSYLGRGTEAFF. CDR3 nucleotide sequence: TGTGCCAGCAGTTACTTGGGCAGGGGCACTGAAGCTTTCTTT.

The V gene is TRBV6-4, the J gene TRBJ2-5; 8 bases fit TRBD2. Per germline, CDR1 MRHNA and CDR2 SNTAGT. Unmatched junction bases numbered 4, after V lost 0 bases and J lost 4 bases. This CDR3 spans 15 amino acids. CDR3 DNA: TGTGCCAGCAGTGACTCTCCGGGGGGGCCAGAGACCCAGTACTTC. Its translation: CASSDSPGGPETQYF.

V is TRBV7-8 and J is TRBJ2-1; 8 nucleotides line up with TRBD2. CDR1 and CDR2 (germline): SGHVS, FQNEAQ. The CDR3 length is 16 residues. The ends lost 4 bases at V and 1 base at J; junction bases unmatched: 6. This chain's CDR3 is CASSSESGSSYNEQFF. CDR3 bases: TGTGCCAGCAGCTCCGAGAGCGGGAGTTCCTACAATGAGCAGTTCTTC.

This chain connects TRBV28 to TRBJ2-7; unclear D gene. Trimming removed 1 base at V and 2 bases at J, with 21 bases between. The CDR3 loop spans 18 amino acids. Germline values: CDR1 MDHEN, CDR2 SYDVKM. The CDR3 loop is CASSLSPIPKNQAYEQYF. Written as DNA, the CDR3 is TGTGCCAGCAGTTTATCCCCCATCCCCAAAAACCAAGCCTACGAGCAGTACTTC. The whole variable domain, remainder taken from reference TRBV28 and TRBJ2-7, is DVKVTQSSRYLVKRTGEKVFLECVQDMDHENMFWYRQDPGLGLRLIYFSYDVKMKEKGDIPEGYSVSREKKERFSLILESASTNQTSMYLCASSLSPIPKNQAYEQYFGPGTRLTVT.

V is TRBV10-2 and J is TRBJ2-1; D is undetermined. Germline V gives CDR1 WSHSY, CDR2 SAAADI. Deletions cut 3 bases from V and 6 bases from J, with 0 bases between. The CDR3 has 10 amino acids. In nucleotides, the CDR3 is TGCGCCAGCAGTGACAATGAGCAGTTCTTC. This codes for CASSDNEQFF.

The chain uses TRBV30 and TRBJ1-6, with 8 bases lining up with TRBD1. The junction had 6 bases not matched to a gene; V was cut back by 2 bases and J by 9 bases. CDR1 and CDR2 from the germline V gene are GTSNPN and SVGIG (reference sequence). The CDR3 runs 14 residues. Here the CDR3 reads CAWSTGQGGSPLHF. DNA for the CDR3: TGTGCCTGGAGTACCGGACAGGGAGGTTCACCCCTCCACTTT.

V gene TRBV7-9 combines with J gene TRBJ2-1; 9 bases match TRBD1. Trimming cost V 4 bases and J 9 bases; bases outside gene matches: 4. Germline values: CDR1 SEHNR, CDR2 FQNEAQ (reference sequence). The CDR3 is 13 amino acids. The CDR3 here is CASSWDRASEQFF. The CDR3, as DNA: TGTGCCAGCAGCTGGGACAGGGCCAGTGAGCAGTTCTTC.

This clone was observed once. The chain is built from TRBV18 and TRBJ1-1; 8 bases line up with TRBD1. This CDR3 region has 14 residues. V was clipped by 3 bases and J by 1 base; unmatched bases: 1. Per the germline V gene, CDR1 is KGHSH and CDR2 is LQKENI. The CDR3 DNA reads as TGTGCCAGCTCACCGACAGGGGCGAACACTGAAGCTTTCTTT. It translates to CASSPTGANTEAFF.

The chain employs TRBV25-1 and TRBJ2-6; 8 bases match TRBD1. The V and J ends lost 5 bases and 5 bases, in that order; junction bases with no gene match: 5. Germline CDR1 and CDR2: MGHDK and SYGVNS. The CDR3 covers 15 residues. This chain's CDR3 is CASSSQGARANVLTF. CDR3 coding DNA: TGTGCCAGCAGTTCCCAGGGGGCCAGGGCCAACGTCCTGACTTTC.

The chain is built from TRBV10-3 and TRBJ2-2, with 7 bases lining up with TRBD2. Germline V gene sequence: CDR1 ENHRY, CDR2 SYGVKD. Trimming took 10 bases from V and 2 from J; bases not matched to a gene: 10. CDR3 length: 15 amino acids. The CDR3 loop reads CATATGTTNTGELFF. In DNA form, the CDR3 reads TGTGCCACCGCCACCGGGACTACCAACACCGGGGAGCTGTTTTTT.

Many counts were recorded for this clone. V usage is TRBV5-1 and J usage is TRBJ2-1, with 7 bases fitting TRBD2. The germline gives CDR1 SGHRS, CDR2 YFSETQ. V was clipped by 2 bases and J by 6 bases; unmatched bases: 2. This CDR3 has 13 residues. CDR3 sequence (DNA): TGCGCCAGCAGCTTCCCTAGCGGCAATGAGCAGTTCTTC. As protein: CASSFPSGNEQFF.

This sequence joins TRBV5-1 and TRBJ1-2; a weak D match, TRBD1 (5 bases). The CDR3 is 13 amino acids. Germline CDR1 is SGHRS and CDR2 is YFSETQ. V dropped 4 bases and J dropped 8 bases, with 15 bases sitting between them. DNA for the CDR3: TGCGCCAGCAGCCCAAGGGACGGGTGGGGCTACACCTTC. Protein product: CASSPRDGWGYTF.